The 8 T cell receptor beta chains presented below share a single source sample, sequenced in a study of OX40 agonist ivuxolimab in advanced cancers. TCRdb keeps only in-frame clones here, not all; method: immunoSEQ multiplex PCR. The sample shows 60,000 to 75,000 clones, roughly nine tenths of them seen only once. The input for sequencing was CD4+ or CD8+ T cells sorted from blood, taken in a trial of the OX40 agonist ivuxolimab. The source of these receptors is an adult with an advanced solid tumor such as melanoma, head and neck, liver or kidney cancer.

This chain joins TRBV27 and TRBJ2-1; 8 nucleotides line up with TRBD2. The germline V gene has CDR1 MNHEY and CDR2 SMNVEV (reference sequence). The V gene end was trimmed by 1 base and the J gene end by 7 bases; junction bases not matched to a gene: 3. The length of the CDR3 is 14 residues. The CDR3 reads CASSLYGTSNEQFF. The CDR3 region has the DNA TGTGCCAGCAGTTTATATGGGACTAGTAATGAGCAGTTCTTC.

The table lists this clone with a few counts. The rearrangement uses TRBV19 and TRBJ1-1, with D tentatively TRBD1 (5 bases). This CDR3 has 16 residues. The germline gives CDR1 LNHDA, CDR2 SQIVND (reference sequence). V lost 3 bases to trimming and J lost 3 bases, with 17 bases between them. The CDR3: CASSIIVQGGHTEAFF. In nucleotides, the CDR3 is TGTGCCAGTAGTATCATCGTCCAGGGTGGGCACACTGAAGCTTTCTTT.

The gene calls are TRBV10-3 and TRBJ2-5, with a weak D call TRBD1 (6 bases). The length of the CDR3 is 13 residues. Germline CDR1 and CDR2: ENHRY and SYGVKD. Trimming took 6 bases from V and 3 from J, leaving 11 bases between them. The CDR3 DNA reads TGTGCCATCAGCCAGGGGATGGAAGAGACCCAGTACTTC. It specifies CAISQGMEETQYF.

This rearrangement joins TRBV2 to TRBJ2-1; no definite D call. CDR3 length: 14 amino acids. The V gene lost 8 bases and the J gene lost 4 bases, with 15 bases spanning the gap. The germline V gene has CDR1 SNHLY and CDR2 FYNNEI. For the CDR3, the DNA is TGTGCCAGCGGGTCCCGGGCCGAATACAATGAGCAGTTCTTC. Amino acid sequence: CASGSRAEYNEQFF.

This clone is a singleton in its sample. The chain has TRBV27 and TRBJ1-1, with D perhaps matching TRBD1 (5 bases). This CDR3 is built from 13 residues. Germline V gene lookup returns CDR1 MNHEY and CDR2 SMNVEV (reference sequence). Trimming pared 1 base from V and 4 bases from J, leaving 7 bases between. The DNA for the CDR3 is TGTGCCAGCAGTTTATGGCAGGGCACTGAAGCTTTCTTT. Its protein is CASSLWQGTEAFF.

The chain carries TRBV19 and TRBJ1-5; 10 nucleotides agree with TRBD1. The CDR3 consists of 16 residues. Losses at the gene ends were 5 bases for V and 3 bases for J; bases not matched to a gene: 7. Germline V CDR1 and CDR2: LNHDA, SQIVND (reference sequence). The CDR3 bases are TGTGCCAGTAGTGGCCGGGACAGGGGTCCCAATCAGCCCCAGCATTTT. Amino acids: CASSGRDRGPNQPQHF.

The chain joins TRBV10-3 to TRBJ1-1; no clear D gene. The CDR3 sequence is 14 residues long. V lost 3 bases, J lost 1 base, and 9 bases lay in between. Germline V CDR1 and CDR2: ENHRY, SYGVKD. The CDR3 nucleotides are TGTGCCATCAGTGAAATTGAGCAGAACACTGAAGCTTTCTTT. Its translation: CAISEIEQNTEAFF.

The rearrangement links TRBV11-2 to TRBJ2-1, with 11 nucleotides matching TRBD2. The CDR3 is made up of 17 amino acids. The germline CDR1 and CDR2 sequences are SGHAT and FQNNGV. V shed 5 bases and J 1 base; nucleotides not matched to a gene: 7. The CDR3 sequence: CASSGPTSGRSYNEQFF. The CDR3 DNA is TGTGCCAGCAGCGGCCCAACTAGCGGGAGATCCTACAATGAGCAGTTCTTC.